The entry below gives a single T cell receptor beta chain sequence along with its context. The antigen is unknown. TCRdb keeps only in-frame clones here, not all; method: immunoSEQ multiplex PCR. The data show about 870 clones, around 20% seen once. The data belong to a study of T cells in localized non-small cell lung cancer. Study results and limitations: Analysis by sequencing included only one tumor region, so heterogeneity remains possible.

It was adjacent lung free of atypia that was taken, at least 2 cm from the tumor margin. This CDR3 has 15 residues. Sequenced here: normal lung tissue next to the tumor, sampled before any cancer treatment. The sequence was obtained from a male donor at least 60 years old with stage II squamous cell lung carcinoma. V gene TRBV12-2 combines with J gene TRBJ2-7; the DNA was not compared with TRBD2, the D call given in the table. TRBV12-2 is shown as a pseudogene. The CDR3 region is CATRWLQGLTYEQYF. The DNA for the CDR3 is TGTGCCACTAGGTGGTTGCAGGGACTTACCTACGAGCAGTACTTC.